The 26 T cell receptor beta chains reported below all come from one sample, sequenced in a study of T cells in Graves' hyperthyroidism and ophthalmopathy. RNA transcripts provided the source from which TCR beta CDR3 regions were amplified. The HTBI primer set served for first-round RT-PCR of the TCR CDR3. TCRdb reanalysed the multiplex PCR reads using MiXCR and keeps one entry per CDR3 protein. The sample carries 300,000 to 500,000 distinct CDR3 sequences, around 14% recorded once. Sequenced input: blood. These receptors originate from a woman in her thirties with Graves' hyperthyroidism.

The chain links TRBV27 to TRBJ2-1; 7 nucleotides agree with TRBD2. Germline CDR1 reads MNHEY; CDR2 reads SMNVEV (reference sequence). The length of the CDR3 is 14 residues. After removal of 7 bases from V and 9 bases from J, the junction contained 12 bases not matched to a gene. The CDR3 is CASTLGGSSSEQFF. The CDR3, as DNA: TGTGCCAGCACTCTTGGCGGGAGTAGTAGTGAGCAGTTCTTC.

This clonotype was detected ten times or more. The chain recombines TRBV24-1 with TRBJ2-3; D might be TRBD2 (6 bases). The CDR3 runs to 15 residues. V was pared by 0 bases and J by 3 bases, with 9 bases between. From germline, CDR1 is KGHDR and CDR2 SFDVKD. The CDR3 region is CATSDLEGGTDTQYF. CDR3 coding DNA: TGTGCCACCAGTGATTTGGAGGGAGGAACAGATACGCAGTATTTT.

This clonotype was seen a few times. The CDR3 spells CASSSGQGNNSPLHF. The CDR3 bases are TGTGCCAGCAGTTCGGGACAGGGTAATAATTCACCCCTCCACTTT. The chain is built from TRBV28 and TRBJ1-6; TRBD1 agrees at 9 bases. Germline V gives CDR1 MDHEN, CDR2 SYDVKM. This CDR3 contains 15 residues. V shed 4 bases and J 5 bases; nucleotides not matched to a gene: 3.

In its sample, this clonotype was seen a few times. This chain joins TRBV7-9 and TRBJ2-5; 8 nucleotides agree with TRBD2. CDR1 is SEHNR and CDR2 is FQNEAQ in the germline V gene (reference sequence). V trimming: 1 base; J trimming: 2 bases; junction bases outside the gene matches: 9. The CDR3 is 17 residues long. CDR3 in amino acids: CASSLGSGAFGQETQYF. The CDR3 nucleotides are TGTGCCAGCAGCTTAGGTAGCGGGGCCTTCGGGCAAGAGACCCAGTACTTC.

This clonotype occurred many times. This chain uses TRBV6-1 with TRBJ2-2; TRBD1 aligns across 8 bases. Germline values: CDR1 MNHNS, CDR2 SASEGT. With 5 bases clipped from V and 4 bases from J, the junction kept 6 bases outside the gene matches. The CDR3 is made up of 15 amino acids. The CDR3 is CASSQDRVVTGELFF. In DNA, the CDR3 is TGTGCCAGCAGTCAGGACAGGGTGGTCACCGGGGAGCTGTTTTTT.

This clonotype was counted a few times. This may arise from a read error, as a much more abundant clone is one base away. The V gene is TRBV18, the J gene TRBJ2-3, with 8 positions matching TRBD1. The CDR3 spans 15 residues. Germline loops: CDR1 KGHSH, CDR2 LQKENI. The CDR3 nucleotides read TGTGCCAACTCACCAATACAGGGGGTTAAAGATACGCAGTATTTT. It is translated as CANSPIQGVKDTQYF.

This clonotype was recorded a few times. The chain links TRBV6-1 to TRBJ2-7, with 12 bases identical to TRBD2. Trimming removed 4 bases from V and 2 bases from J; junction bases left unmatched: 6. Germline CDR1 MNHNS, CDR2 SASEGT. This CDR3 has 16 residues. Written as DNA, the CDR3 is TGTGCCAGCAGTGGGCGAACTAGCGGGAGGACCTACGAGCAGTACTTC. This sequence encodes CASSGRTSGRTYEQYF.

This chain joins TRBV30 and TRBJ1-2, with D perhaps matching TRBD1 (6 bases). The germline gives CDR1 GTSNPN, CDR2 SVGIG (reference sequence). The CDR3 has 13 amino acids. V lost 4 bases, J lost 6 bases, and 15 bases lay in between. The CDR3 nucleotides are TGTGCCTGGACCCTCGACAGGCCGGATGGCTACACCTTC. Protein sequence: CAWTLDRPDGYTF.

The V and J genes are TRBV28 and TRBJ1-5; 10 positions match TRBD1. With V trimmed by 2 bases and J by 3 bases, 1 base remained unmatched. CDR1 is MDHEN, CDR2 SYDVKM, per germline. CDR3 length equals 15 residues. The CDR3 DNA is TGTGCCAGCAGTTTAGGGACAGGGGTCAATCAGCCCCAGCATTTT. As protein: CASSLGTGVNQPQHF. The variable domain in full, completed from reference TRBV28 and TRBJ1-5, reads DVKVTQSSRYLVKRTGEKVFLECVQDMDHENMFWYRQDPGLGLRLIYFSYDVKMKEKGDIPEGYSVSREKKERFSLILESASTNQTSMYLCASSLGTGVNQPQHFGDGTRLSIL.

There are a few counts of this clonotype. This chain joins TRBV19 and TRBJ1-1; 8 nucleotides align to TRBD1. This CDR3 region has 15 residues. Trimming removed 3 bases from V and 5 bases from J; junction bases left unmatched: 8. Germline values: CDR1 LNHDA, CDR2 SQIVND (reference sequence). The DNA of the CDR3 is TGTGCCAGTAGTATGGGAGGACAGGGAAGGACTGAAGCTTTCTTT. This gives the protein CASSMGGQGRTEAFF.

J is TRBJ2-7 and V is TRBV7-9; 7 bases line up with TRBD1. The CDR3 spans 16 residues. V lost 2 bases, J lost 4 bases, and 11 bases stayed unmatched. Germline CDR1 SEHNR, CDR2 FQNEAQ (reference sequence). DNA for the CDR3: TGTGCCAGCAGCTTATCGATTGGACAGGTGTTGTACGAGCAGTACTTC. It translates to CASSLSIGQVLYEQYF.

The chain recombines TRBV24-1 with TRBJ1-2, with D maybe TRBD1 (5 bases). Germline V gives CDR1 KGHDR, CDR2 SFDVKD. Trimming took 3 bases from V and 8 from J, leaving 9 bases between them. The CDR3 consists of 12 residues. The CDR3 DNA reads TGTGCCACCAGTGATCGCCGACAGGGCTACACCTTC. Encoded protein: CATSDRRQGYTF.

In this sample, this clonotype turned up many times. This chain joins TRBV27 and TRBJ2-2; unclear D gene. Between the trimmed V and J ends, which lost 5 bases and 3 bases, there was a span of 4 bases. Germline loops: CDR1 MNHEY, CDR2 SMNVEV (reference sequence). This CDR3 region has 12 residues. The CDR3 protein is CASSPYTGELFF. Written as DNA, the CDR3 is TGTGCCAGCAGTCCTTACACCGGGGAGCTGTTTTTT.

In this sample, this clonotype turned up a few times. V is TRBV4-1 and J is TRBJ2-7; D not certain. CDR1 MGHRA and CDR2 YSYEKL come from the germline V gene. Between the trimmed V and J ends, which lost 1 base and 3 bases, there was a span of 16 bases. The CDR3 totals 16 residues. The CDR3 loop reads CASSQASGPRVYEQYF. The CDR3 nucleotides are TGCGCCAGCAGCCAAGCCTCAGGACCAAGAGTCTACGAGCAGTACTTC.

This clonotype was seen ten or more times. This chain links TRBV20-1 with TRBJ2-3; 7 bases are shared with TRBD2. Trimming took 5 bases from V and 0 from J; bases not matched to a gene: 5. Per germline, CDR1 DFQATT and CDR2 SNEGSKA (reference sequence). The CDR3 has 14 residues. CDR3 region: CSASSGASTDTQYF. The DNA for the CDR3 is TGCAGTGCTTCTAGCGGAGCTAGCACAGATACGCAGTATTTT.

This clonotype was observed many times. The chain recombines TRBV24-1 with TRBJ1-2; TRBD1 aligns across 8 bases. J gave up 2 bases and V 3 bases, and 4 bases lay outside the gene matches. Germline V gives CDR1 KGHDR, CDR2 SFDVKD. The CDR3 is 15 amino acids. CDR3 sequence reads: CATSDTAGGNYGYTF. CDR3 DNA: TGTGCCACCAGTGATACTGCAGGGGGCAACTATGGCTACACCTTC.

The V and J genes are TRBV4-1 and TRBJ2-7, with TRBD2 as a possible D gene (6 bases). Germline V gives CDR1 MGHRA, CDR2 YSYEKL. This CDR3 contains 13 residues. V was shortened by 6 bases and J by 2 bases, with 11 bases between the two germline ends. The CDR3 here is CASRQEGTYEQYF. The CDR3, as DNA: TGCGCCAGCAGACAGGAGGGCACCTACGAGCAGTACTTC.

This clonotype was seen only a few times. CDR3 protein: CASSYLSGAGGNEQFF. In DNA form, the CDR3 reads TGTGCCAGCAGTTACCTTTCAGGGGCGGGTGGCAATGAGCAGTTCTTC. The rearrangement links TRBV6-5 to TRBJ2-1; perhaps TRBD1 as D (6 bases). Germline V CDR1 and CDR2: MNHEY, SVGAGI. The CDR3 length is 16 residues. Trimming shortened V by 2 bases and J by 6 bases, and 17 bases separated the two germline ends.

The rearrangement links TRBV20-1 to TRBJ2-1; D possibly corresponds to TRBD1 (5 bases). Germline V gives CDR1 DFQATT, CDR2 SNEGSKA (reference sequence). This CDR3 has 12 residues. Trimming took off 6 bases at V and 10 bases at J, with 16 bases between the two ends. The CDR3 sequence: CSAKGSDREQFF. The CDR3 nucleotides are TGCAGTGCCAAGGGGTCGGATAGGGAGCAGTTCTTC.

This clonotype showed up many times. The V and J genes are TRBV7-2 and TRBJ2-7, with 9 positions matching TRBD2. The CDR3 sequence is 15 residues long. Losses at the gene ends were 0 bases for V and 4 bases for J; bases not matched to a gene: 4. CDR1 is SGHTA and CDR2 is FQGNSA in the germline V gene. The DNA of the CDR3 is TGTGCCAGCAGCTTAGCGTGGCGGGAGGGGTACGAGCAGTACTTC. Encoded protein: CASSLAWREGYEQYF.

V and J are TRBV7-3 and TRBJ2-1, with 10 bases matching TRBD1. Germline V gene lookup returns CDR1 SGHTA and CDR2 FQGTGA. The V gene end was trimmed by 1 base and the J gene end by 5 bases; junction bases not matched to a gene: 2. The CDR3 contains 15 residues. The CDR3 DNA sequence: TGTGCCAGCAGCTTAAAGGACAGGGGGAACAATGAGCAGTTCTTC. Protein: CASSLKDRGNNEQFF. The entire variable domain, with the rest obtained from reference TRBV7-3 and TRBJ2-1, is as follows: GAGVSQTPSNKVTEKGKYVELRCDPISGHTALYWYRQSLGQGPEFLIYFQGTGAADDSGLPNDRFFAVRPEGSVSTLKIQRTERGDSAVYLCASSLKDRGNNEQFFGPGTRLTVL.

This clonotype was recorded many times. J is TRBJ1-2 and V is TRBV20-1, with D perhaps matching TRBD1 (5 bases). Deletions cut 0 bases from V and 5 bases from J, with 19 bases between. The CDR3 has 16 residues. Germline lookup yields CDR1 DFQATT and CDR2 SNEGSKA (reference sequence). CDR3 bases: TGCAGTGCTAGAGATCAGGGCGGAGGCTTACTATATGGCTACACCTTC. It translates to CSARDQGGGLLYGYTF.

J is TRBJ2-5 and V is TRBV28, with 8 nucleotides matching TRBD1. Germline assignment: CDR1 MDHEN and CDR2 SYDVKM. After removal of 3 bases from V and 4 bases from J, the junction contained 7 bases not matched to a gene. This CDR3 comprises 15 residues. The CDR3 spells CASSFGAGGGETQYF. In DNA form, the CDR3 reads TGTGCCAGCAGTTTTGGTGCAGGGGGCGGAGAGACCCAGTACTTC.

This clonotype was counted once. V gene TRBV5-5 combines with J gene TRBJ1-1; D is ambiguous. Germline CDR1 is SGHKS and CDR2 is YYEKEE (reference sequence). With 0 bases removed from V and 1 base from J, the gap between germline ends came to 10 bases. There are 15 residues in the CDR3. CDR3 bases: TGTGCCAGCAGCTTGGTGGGCAATGGGAACACTGAAGCTTTCTTT. It encodes CASSLVGNGNTEAFF. Drawing the rest from reference TRBV5-5 and TRBJ1-1, the complete variable domain is DAGVTQSPTHLIKTRGQQVTLRCSPISGHKSVSWYQQVLGQGPQFIFQYYEKEERGRGNFPDRFSARQFPNYSSELNVNALLLGDSALYLCASSLVGNGNTEAFFGQGTRLTVV.

This clonotype was counted many times. This chain uses TRBV2 with TRBJ2-1; maybe TRBD2 (5 bases). The CDR3 sequence is 15 residues long. V dropped 6 bases and J dropped 0 bases, with 12 bases sitting between them. Germline V lookup: CDR1 SNHLY, CDR2 FYNNEI. Here the CDR3 DNA reads TGTGCCAGCAGCCCGCCGGGGAGCTCCTACAATGAGCAGTTCTTC. It translates to CASSPPGSSYNEQFF.

This clonotype was seen many times. This chain connects TRBV28 to TRBJ2-3, with D maybe TRBD1 (5 bases). V was clipped by 3 bases and J by 3 bases, with 13 bases between them. The CDR3 sequence is 15 residues long. Germline-derived CDR1 and CDR2 are MDHEN and SYDVKM. The CDR3 nucleotides are TGTGCCAGCAGTTTTGTTGGCAGGGTGACAGATACGCAGTATTTT. Its translation: CASSFVGRVTDTQYF.